Included here is one T cell receptor beta chain sequence, with context. This sample was taken from a study of technical replicates of blood from a handful of donors. Here immunoSEQ multiplex PCR was the method, and the copy in TCRdb shows in-frame clones only, minus some. Of about 80,000 clones in the sample, nearly 95% were seen once. After removal of 5 bases from V and 4 bases from J, the junction contained 8 bases not matched to a gene. This CDR3 is 14 amino acids long. Looked up from germline, CDR1 is MNHEY and CDR2 is SMNVEV (reference sequence). The chain is built from TRBV27 and TRBJ2-7; 7 positions match TRBD2. The TCR was taken from a human donor in good health. The sequenced sample consisted of T cells isolated from PBMCs. The CDR3 nucleotides are TGTGCCAGCAGTGGCCGCGGCGGGAGATACGAGCAGTACTTC. This translates into CASSGRGGRYEQYF.